These 15 T cell receptor beta chains originate from one sample sequenced in a study of T-cell reconstitution after alpha-beta-depleted transplantation in children. Unique molecular identifiers were used to barcode this TCRbeta library. TCRdb used MiXCR to reprocess the PCR reads, holding one entry per CDR3 protein. The sample includes roughly 500,000 distinct CDR3 sequences, about 16% seen only once; the top ten take 3% to 4%. The sequenced sample was PBMCs from the stem cell graft donor, obtained from the stem cell graft. Receptors were obtained from a human donor who donated a stem cell graft to a child with acute lymphoblastic leukemia.

The rearrangement joins TRBV10-3 to TRBJ2-7, with 9 nucleotides matching TRBD2. The CDR3 totals 15 residues. The V and J ends lost 0 bases and 4 bases, in that order; junction bases with no gene match: 4. The germline V gene has CDR1 ENHRY and CDR2 SYGVKD. The CDR3, as DNA: TGTGCCATCAGTGAGTCGACTAGCGGTAATTACGAGCAGTACTTC. Residues: CAISESTSGNYEQYF.

The chain has TRBV10-3 and TRBJ2-1; 10 nucleotides match TRBD2. V lost 3 bases to trimming and J lost 8 bases; unmatched junction nucleotides: 4. Germline V CDR1 and CDR2: ENHRY, SYGVKD. This CDR3 region has 14 residues. CDR3 region: CAISDERGGDEQFF. CDR3 nucleotides: TGTGCCATCAGTGACGAGCGGGGGGGGGATGAGCAGTTCTTC.

V gene TRBV5-1 combines with J gene TRBJ2-3; 7 nucleotides line up with TRBD2. The CDR3 covers 15 residues. The junction had 7 bases not matched to a gene; V was cut back by 0 bases and J by 6 bases. Germline CDR1 reads SGHRS; CDR2 reads YFSETQ. The CDR3 sequence: CASSLATGGVDTQYF. CDR3 in DNA: TGCGCCAGCAGCTTGGCAACGGGAGGCGTGGATACGCAGTATTTT.

This clonotype has just a few counts. The chain employs TRBV7-9 and TRBJ2-7, with D perhaps matching TRBD1 (6 bases). From germline, CDR1 is SEHNR and CDR2 FQNEAQ (reference sequence). This CDR3 spans 13 amino acids. The V gene lost 4 bases and the J gene lost 3 bases, with 10 bases spanning the gap. The CDR3 region is CASSSSDSYEQYF. CDR3 sequence (DNA): TGTGCCAGCAGCTCATCGGACAGCTACGAGCAGTACTTC.

This clonotype appeared a few times. The chain couples TRBV9 to TRBJ2-7, with TRBD1 matching over 9 bases. The CDR3 runs to 15 residues. V shed 2 bases and J 5 bases; nucleotides not matched to a gene: 8. Per the germline V gene, CDR1 is SGDLS and CDR2 is YYNGEE. This chain's CDR3 is CASSVGQGIWDEQYF. In DNA, the CDR3 is TGTGCCAGCAGCGTTGGACAGGGGATTTGGGACGAGCAGTACTTC.

The chain couples TRBV2 to TRBJ2-1; maybe TRBD2 (5 bases). The germline V and J ends were trimmed by 2 bases and 0 bases, with 8 bases remaining between them. Germline V lookup: CDR1 SNHLY, CDR2 FYNNEI. The CDR3 totals 15 residues. The DNA of the CDR3 is TGTGCCAGCAGTGAATTGGACTTCTCCTACAATGAGCAGTTCTTC. It translates to CASSELDFSYNEQFF.

This chain joins TRBV7-9 and TRBJ1-4, with no clear D. Per germline, CDR1 SEHNR and CDR2 FQNEAQ (reference sequence). CDR3 length: 16 amino acids. The V end lost 10 bases, the J end lost 7 bases, and 25 bases lay between the germline ends. CDR3 region: CANAPPLKTAVEKLFF. CDR3 sequence (DNA): TGTGCCAACGCCCCCCCCCTAAAAACGGCGGTTGAAAAACTGTTTTTT.

This chain links TRBV5-1 with TRBJ2-7; tentative D call: TRBD1 (5 bases). Germline loops: CDR1 SGHRS, CDR2 YFSETQ. This CDR3 is built from 15 residues. V dropped 0 bases and J dropped 3 bases, with 13 bases sitting between them. The CDR3 region has the DNA TGCGCCAGCAGCTTGGCGCAGGGCGGAATCTACGAGCAGTACTTC. The encoded protein is CASSLAQGGIYEQYF.

The chain carries TRBV29-1 and TRBJ1-1; weak D call: TRBD1 (5 bases). The V gene lost 8 bases and the J gene lost 4 bases, with 20 bases spanning the gap. Per germline, CDR1 SQVTM and CDR2 ANQGSEA. The CDR3 length is 14 residues. CDR3 protein: CSPDERGAGTEAFF. CDR3 coding DNA: TGCAGCCCCGACGAGAGGGGCGCAGGCACTGAAGCTTTCTTT.

In its sample, this clonotype was seen once. The gene calls are TRBV5-1 and TRBJ1-4; 8 bases fit TRBD1. Germline lookup yields CDR1 SGHRS and CDR2 YFSETQ. This CDR3 is built from 15 residues. V lost 6 bases, J lost 4 bases, and 8 bases stayed unmatched. This CDR3 is CASNGQGGINEKLFF. The CDR3 bases are TGCGCCAGCAACGGACAGGGAGGGATTAATGAAAAACTGTTTTTT.

The table lists this clonotype with a few counts. V usage is TRBV12-3 or TRBV12-4 and J usage is TRBJ1-4; D is unclear. Trimming shortened V by 5 bases and J by 4 bases, and 17 bases separated the two germline ends. The CDR3 is made up of 16 amino acids. This CDR3 is CASSPGEGRVNEKLFF. CDR3 coding DNA: TGTGCCAGCAGTCCAGGAGAAGGGAGGGTTAATGAAAAACTGTTTTTT.

The rearrangement joins TRBV24-1 to TRBJ2-5, with TRBD2 matching 9 bases. V dropped 4 bases and J dropped 5; count of bases not matched to a gene: 10. CDR3 length: 16 amino acids. Germline values: CDR1 KGHDR, CDR2 SFDVKD. The CDR3 loop reads CATSDPSGRRGETQYF. CDR3 in DNA: TGTGCCACCAGTGACCCCAGCGGGAGGCGGGGGGAGACCCAGTACTTC.

J is TRBJ2-1 and V is TRBV4-1; 9 bases fit TRBD2. This CDR3 region has 16 residues. V shed 1 base, J shed 5 bases, and the junction held 6 bases outside the gene matches. Germline loops: CDR1 MGHRA, CDR2 YSYEKL. CDR3 coding DNA: TGCGCCAGCAGCCAAGGTGGGCGGGAGGGCGACAATGAGCAGTTCTTC. Amino acids: CASSQGGREGDNEQFF.

The rearrangement joins TRBV9 to TRBJ2-2; 9 positions agree with TRBD1. Unmatched junction bases numbered 12, after V lost 6 bases and J lost 6 bases. Germline V gene sequence: CDR1 SGDLS, CDR2 YYNGEE. There are 16 residues in the CDR3. The CDR3 reads CASTLPGQGISGELFF. CDR3 in DNA: TGTGCCAGCACCTTACCGGGACAGGGTATTTCCGGGGAGCTGTTTTTT.

The chain recombines TRBV5-1 with TRBJ1-2; 7 bases align to TRBD1. Germline V gene data show CDR1 as SGHRS and CDR2 as YFSETQ. With V trimmed by 0 bases and J by 7 bases, 3 bases remained unmatched. The CDR3 is 13 residues long. CDR3: CASSLADRSGYTF. CDR3 sequence (DNA): TGCGCCAGCAGCTTGGCGGACAGGAGTGGCTACACCTTC.